This entry lists 27 T cell receptor beta chains sequenced from one sample in a study of HIV-infected children after antiretroviral therapy interruption. Unique molecular identifiers were included in an RNA-based 3' RACE TCR library. Via MiXCR, TCRdb re-called the 3' RACE reads, giving one row per CDR3 protein. This table holds around 50,000 distinct CDR3 sequences, roughly 4% found once. Treatment defined: PENTA 11 planned treatment interruption arm or continuous ART arm. The input for sequencing was CD45RA+ CD4+ T cells from PBMCs, pooled from several time points, taken from a donor given antiretroviral therapy, either interrupted or continuous. The subset was: naive CD4+ CD45RA+ CD45RO- T cells. The receptors were sampled from a pool of human donors with HIV.

This clonotype came up a few times. This chain links TRBV6-1 with TRBJ2-1; unclear D gene. In germline, CDR1 is MNHNS, CDR2 SASEGT. V was pared by 6 bases and J by 8 bases, with 11 bases between. The CDR3 has 12 amino acids. In DNA, the CDR3 is TGTGCCAGCAGCGATTACCGGGATGAGCAGTTCTTC. It yields the protein CASSDYRDEQFF.

This clonotype was seen only a few times. The CDR3 DNA follows: TGTGCCAGCAGCGTAGGGGAGGGGACCTACAATGAGCAGTTCTTC. It codes for CASSVGEGTYNEQFF. The V and J genes are TRBV9 and TRBJ2-1, with 7 bases aligning to TRBD2. The trim removed 0 bases at V and 2 bases at J, leaving 2 bases unmatched. Per germline, CDR1 SGDLS and CDR2 YYNGEE. This CDR3 region has 15 residues.

This clonotype showed up many times. The chain couples TRBV10-3 to TRBJ1-1; D remains unclear. The germline V and J ends were trimmed by 0 bases and 6 bases, with 8 bases remaining between them. The CDR3 length is 13 residues. Germline CDR1 ENHRY, CDR2 SYGVKD. Here the CDR3 DNA reads TGTGCCATCAGTGAGTCTGGTAGGGCTGAAGCTTTCTTT. This codes for CAISESGRAEAFF.

The rearrangement links TRBV5-8 to TRBJ1-2; D gene uncertain. V shed 0 bases and J shed 8 bases, with 8 bases lying between them. CDR3 size: 12 residues. Germline V gene lookup returns CDR1 SGHTS and CDR2 YDEGEE. The CDR3 here is CASSLATSGYTF. The CDR3 DNA reads as TGTGCCAGCAGCTTGGCCACGTCGGGCTACACCTTC.

The V gene is TRBV6-1, the J gene TRBJ1-5, with D uncertain. CDR3 length: 15 residues. V gave up 1 base and J gave up 4 bases, with 11 bases separating them. CDR1 is MNHNS and CDR2 is SASEGT in the germline V gene. For the CDR3, the DNA is TGTGCCAGCAGTGAAGTTAGGGAGCGAAATCAGCCCCAGCATTTT. It encodes CASSEVRERNQPQHF.

There are many counts of this clonotype. The chain has TRBV2 and TRBJ1-1; D is perhaps TRBD1 (5 bases). The CDR3 extends over 10 amino acids. Germline V lookup: CDR1 SNHLY, CDR2 FYNNEI. V shed 6 bases and J shed 7 bases, with 6 bases lying between them. The CDR3 region is CASRGDEAFF. The CDR3 nucleotides read TGTGCCAGCAGGGGGGATGAAGCTTTCTTT.

Many counts were recorded for this clonotype. V gene TRBV12-5 combines with J gene TRBJ2-4; D unresolved. The CDR3 runs to 13 residues. The germline V and J ends were trimmed by 5 bases and 0 bases, with 5 bases remaining between them. Germline V lookup: CDR1 LGHNT, CDR2 FRNRAP. CDR3 nucleotide sequence: TGTGCTAGTGGTCCCCAAGCCAAAAACATTCAGTACTTC. Translated: CASGPQAKNIQYF.

V usage is TRBV6-1 and J usage is TRBJ2-7; D is unresolved. Germline-derived CDR1 and CDR2 are MNHNS and SASEGT. The CDR3 totals 15 residues. V shed 7 bases and J shed 2 bases, with 18 bases lying between them. In DNA form, the CDR3 reads TGTGCCAGCAAGAAGGAATTGGGTCGTACCTACGAGCAGTACTTC. Amino acid sequence: CASKKELGRTYEQYF.

This clonotype was detected many times. Here the CDR3 DNA reads TGCAGTGCTAGAGATCCCCAGCGGGGGGTCAATGAGCAGTTCTTC. This codes for CSARDPQRGVNEQFF. J is TRBJ2-1 and V is TRBV20-1; 9 bases are shared with TRBD2. From germline, CDR1 is DFQATT and CDR2 SNEGSKA (reference sequence). The CDR3 length is 15 residues. With V trimmed by 0 bases and J by 6 bases, 6 bases remained unmatched.

This clonotype was found many times. The chain employs TRBV4-2 and TRBJ2-7, with 7 bases matching TRBD1. Germline trimming cut 6 bases from V and 3 bases from J; bases unmatched to any gene: 2. This CDR3 is built from 12 residues. CDR1 is LGHNA, CDR2 YNFKEQ, per germline. CDR3 residues: CASSDRDYEQYF. CDR3 sequence (DNA): TGTGCCAGCAGTGACAGGGACTACGAGCAGTACTTC.

This clonotype was recorded many times. V gene TRBV6-1 combines with J gene TRBJ2-7; 10 bases are a match to TRBD1. In germline, CDR1 is MNHNS, CDR2 SASEGT. Unmatched junction bases numbered 5, after V lost 1 base and J lost 2 bases. The length of the CDR3 is 16 residues. The CDR3 loop reads CASSEVWGQGTYEQYF. In DNA, the CDR3 is TGTGCCAGCAGTGAAGTCTGGGGACAGGGGACCTACGAGCAGTACTTC.

The chain carries TRBV6-6 and TRBJ1-3; a weak D match, TRBD1 (5 bases). Germline V gives CDR1 MNHNY, CDR2 SVGAGI (reference sequence). The CDR3 is made up of 16 amino acids. The V end was cut by 0 bases, the J end by 0 bases, with 9 bases between. CDR3 residues: CASSYSRQTSGNTIYF. The CDR3 nucleotides are TGTGCCAGCAGTTACTCGAGACAGACCTCTGGAAACACCATATATTTT.

This clonotype was found many times. The chain has TRBV7-2 and TRBJ1-4; 10 bases line up with TRBD1. There are 13 residues in the CDR3. V lost 6 bases, J lost 12 bases, and 7 bases stayed unmatched. The germline V gene encodes CDR1 SGHTA and CDR2 FQGNSA. The CDR3 here is CASRSGTGVELFF. The CDR3 nucleotides read TGTGCCAGCAGATCCGGGACAGGGGTGGAACTGTTTTTT.

The table lists this clonotype with a few counts. This chain uses TRBV29-1 with TRBJ1-2, with D unresolved. Germline CDR1 and CDR2: SQVTM and ANQGSEA. The germline V and J ends were trimmed by 4 bases and 7 bases, with 13 bases remaining between them. The CDR3 spans 12 residues. CDR3 nucleotide sequence: TGCAGCGTTGGTAGCGCGATTAGTGGCTACACCTTC. Amino acid sequence: CSVGSAISGYTF.

In its sample, this clonotype was seen a few times. V usage is TRBV7-9 and J usage is TRBJ2-2, with 7 bases lining up with TRBD2. CDR1 is SEHNR and CDR2 is FQNEAQ in the germline V gene (reference sequence). This CDR3 comprises 15 residues. With V trimmed by 5 bases and J by 1 base, 4 bases remained unmatched. The CDR3 here is CASSGRGENTGELFF. The CDR3 nucleotides are TGTGCCAGCAGCGGACGGGGGGAGAACACCGGGGAGCTGTTTTTT.

Many counts were recorded for this clonotype. The rearrangement uses TRBV29-1 and TRBJ1-1; D not certain. Germline lookup yields CDR1 SQVTM and CDR2 ANQGSEA. The V end lost 3 bases, the J end lost 10 bases, and 12 bases lay between the germline ends. CDR3 length: 11 amino acids. CDR3 loop: CSVDPSGGAFF. CDR3 nucleotide sequence: TGCAGCGTTGACCCCTCCGGTGGAGCTTTCTTT.

The chain carries TRBV10-3 and TRBJ2-5; D remains unclear. V lost 2 bases and J lost 5, with 3 bases in between. This CDR3 is built from 11 residues. Looked up from germline, CDR1 is ENHRY and CDR2 is SYGVKD. CDR3 loop: CAISEGETQYF. CDR3 DNA sequence: TGTGCCATCAGTGAGGGCGAGACCCAGTACTTC.

This clonotype was counted at least ten times. The rearrangement joins TRBV20-1 to TRBJ2-1; perhaps TRBD2 as D (5 bases). Trimming stripped 0 bases from V and 6 bases from J, with 6 bases between. Germline V lookup: CDR1 DFQATT, CDR2 SNEGSKA (reference sequence). The CDR3 consists of 12 residues. The CDR3 DNA reads as TGCAGTGCTAGAGATCGGGGCAATGAGCAGTTCTTC. Translation: CSARDRGNEQFF.

This clonotype was detected ten times or more. J is TRBJ2-7 and V is TRBV6-2 or TRBV6-3; a possible D gene is TRBD1 (6 bases). V was clipped by 8 bases and J by 2 bases, with 19 bases between them. This CDR3 is 15 amino acids long. From germline, CDR1 is MNHEY and CDR2 SVGEGT. The CDR3 reads CASAFRDTLAYEQYF. In nucleotides, the CDR3 is TGTGCCAGCGCCTTCCGGGACACCCTAGCCTACGAGCAGTACTTC.

This clonotype was seen repeatedly, ten times or more. The gene calls are TRBV5-1 and TRBJ2-6; no clear D gene. The germline V gene encodes CDR1 SGHRS and CDR2 YFSETQ. Trimming took 2 bases from V and 3 from J, leaving 6 bases between them. The CDR3 consists of 14 residues. CDR3 region: CASSLEDGANVLTF. CDR3 DNA: TGCGCCAGCAGCTTAGAAGATGGGGCCAACGTCCTGACTTTC.

Ten or more counts support this clonotype. The chain joins TRBV20-1 to TRBJ1-5; TRBD1 aligns across 9 bases. The germline gives CDR1 DFQATT, CDR2 SNEGSKA (reference sequence). The trim removed 0 bases at V and 5 bases at J, leaving 14 bases unmatched. The CDR3 extends over 18 amino acids. CDR3 region: CSARERDREGKIHQPQHF. The CDR3 DNA is TGCAGTGCTAGAGAAAGGGACAGGGAGGGCAAGATCCATCAGCCCCAGCATTTT.

V and J are TRBV29-1 and TRBJ1-1; 9 bases agree with TRBD1. Germline CDR1 SQVTM, CDR2 ANQGSEA. The CDR3 is made up of 12 amino acids. V shed 2 bases, J shed 6 bases, and the junction held 1 base outside the gene matches. The CDR3 protein is CSVERTGAEAFF. For the CDR3, the DNA is TGCAGCGTTGAACGGACAGGGGCTGAAGCTTTCTTT.

This clonotype was recorded at least ten times. The rearrangement links TRBV28 to TRBJ2-1, with D possibly matching TRBD2 (6 bases). CDR1 is MDHEN, CDR2 SYDVKM, per germline. The V end lost 6 bases, the J end lost 4 bases, and 13 bases lay between the germline ends. The CDR3 extends over 14 amino acids. In DNA, the CDR3 is TGTGCCAGCAGGCCACCCGGGGGTTACAATGAGCAGTTCTTC. The encoded protein is CASRPPGGYNEQFF.

This clonotype was observed many times. The chain has TRBV12-3 or TRBV12-4 and TRBJ1-1, with D unclear. This CDR3 has 16 amino acids. Trimming cost V 2 bases and J 1 base, with 14 bases left between them. The CDR3 spells CASSLMIAPRNTEAFF. The CDR3 DNA reads TGTGCCAGCAGTTTAATGATAGCCCCTCGGAACACTGAAGCTTTCTTT.

This chain connects TRBV24-1 to TRBJ2-3; D possibly corresponds to TRBD1 (6 bases). Germline V CDR1 and CDR2: KGHDR, SFDVKD. The CDR3 is 13 amino acids. With 4 bases removed from V and 5 bases from J, the gap between germline ends came to 9 bases. The CDR3 nucleotides are TGTGCCACCAGTGAGGGGGCGGTAGATACGCAGTATTTT. Protein: CATSEGAVDTQYF.

The table lists this clonotype with many counts. This sequence joins TRBV7-2 and TRBJ2-5; 9 positions agree with TRBD2. The CDR3 runs to 15 residues. Germline CDR1 and CDR2: SGHTA and FQGNSA. The J segment lost 5 bases and the V segment lost 2 bases, leaving 6 bases of the junction unmatched. The CDR3 loop is CASSLQRGAGETQYF. In nucleotides, the CDR3 is TGTGCCAGCAGCTTACAGCGGGGGGCAGGGGAGACCCAGTACTTC.

The table lists this clonotype with a few counts. V usage is TRBV3-1 and J usage is TRBJ1-1; unclear D gene. Trimming cost V 2 bases and J 10 bases, with 11 bases left between them. CDR1 and CDR2 (germline): LGHDT, YNNKEL (reference sequence). The CDR3 has 12 amino acids. This chain's CDR3 is CASSQTPERAFF. CDR3 DNA: TGTGCCAGCAGCCAAACTCCAGAAAGAGCTTTCTTT.